The sequence of this T cell receptor beta chain was determined in a study of breast tumors, draining lymph nodes, adjacent tissues. General study findings and limits: Tumors had less TCR diversity than lymph nodes, more than nontumor tissue. Findings are consistent with lymph node origin and intratumoral expansion of most tumor T cells.

Germline CDR1 reads MNHNS; CDR2 reads SASEGT. This CDR3 comprises 14 residues. J was trimmed by 5 bases and V by 6 bases; bases with no gene match: 10. Breast cancer patients provided tissue from their axillary draining lymph nodes. A single record per CDR3 protein comes from TCRdb applying MiXCR to the multiplex PCR reads. The table has some 110,000 distinct CDR3 sequences, around 30% seen once. This clonotype was observed many times. Its specificity is not known. Sample: axillary lymph node tissue. This TCR derives from a female donor with breast cancer. Some clones in this sample may be carry-over from other donors' samples. This chain joins TRBV6-1 and TRBJ2-7; the match to TRBD1 covers 7 bases. The CDR3 sequence: CASSQGDSKDEQYF. The CDR3 DNA reads TGTGCCAGCAGCCAAGGGGACAGTAAGGACGAGCAGTACTTC.